This TCR beta chain appears in the sequencing data of a study of blood T cell repertoires in COVID-19. In the study overall: There were acute and convalescent COVID-19 samples, and they came from the United States, Italy and Spain. Sources were T cells, B-cell-depleted T cells, or PBMCs; the material itself was cDNA or gDNA.

Trimming pared 1 base from V and 5 bases from J, leaving 14 bases between. The CDR3 totals 15 residues. The V gene's germline CDR1 is SGHAT and CDR2 FQNNGV. Profiled with immunoSEQ multiplex PCR; TCRdb holds only in-frame clones, not every one. The table shows roughly 70,000 clones, with roughly 89% occurring only once. The sample consisted of peripheral blood. The chain carries TRBV11-2 and TRBJ2-5, with TRBD1 as a possible D gene (6 bases). The source of this sequence is a woman aged 50 to 60 with active COVID-19. CDR3 nucleotide sequence: TGTGCCAGCAGCTTAGTAGGGGGAGCGCGGGAGACCCAGTACTTC. Protein sequence: CASSLVGGARETQYF.